The clone carrying this T cell receptor (beta chain) has a count of ten or more. The antigen is undetermined. This sample was included in a study of T-cell reconstitution after alpha-beta-depleted transplantation in children. General study points: The study reportedly traced alpha-beta T cells about two months after transplant to several hundred expanded graft clones. The high TCRbeta diversity at day 60 in some patients came from surviving recipient T cells and thymic progenitors.

During its preparation, the TCRbeta library received unique molecular identifiers. MiXCR, applied by TCRdb to the PCR reads, yields one record per CDR3 protein. The sample includes roughly 100,000 distinct CDR3 sequences, around 7.8% seen only once; the top ten take about 16%. V was cut by 3 bases and J by 0 bases, with 12 bases left in between. The CDR3 sequence is 15 residues long. The V gene's germline CDR1 is SGDLS and CDR2 YYNGEE. The sequencing used PBMCs, collected before TCRalphabeta/CD19-depleted stem cell transplant. The chain couples TRBV9 to TRBJ1-1; perhaps TRBD1 as D (6 bases). This sequence was found in a boy between 2 and 10 years old with acute lymphoblastic leukemia, due to receive a stem cell transplant. The CDR3 DNA sequence: TGTGCCAGCAGCGCTAGGACAGCCATGAACACTGAAGCTTTCTTT. This encodes CASSARTAMNTEAFF. Complete variable domain (other parts from reference TRBV9 and TRBJ1-1): DSGVTQTPKHLITATGQRVTLRCSPRSGDLSVYWYQQSLDQGLQFLIQYYNGEERAKGNILERFSAQQFPDLHSELNLSSLELGDSALYFCASSARTAMNTEAFFGQGTRLTVV.